This T cell receptor beta chain was captured in a study of T cells in localized non-small cell lung cancer. Profiling relied on immunoSEQ multiplex PCR, and the TCRdb table lists in-frame clones only, not all of them. The profile shows around 2,800 clones, roughly 30% of them singletons. Deletions cut 1 base from V and 8 bases from J, with 8 bases between. Germline V CDR1 and CDR2: SGHDN, FVKESK. The CDR3 totals 12 residues. The sample consisted of lung tumor tissue, taken before any cancer treatment. The sequence was obtained from a male donor aged 60 or over with stage II squamous cell lung carcinoma. The V and J genes are TRBV14 and TRBJ1-1; D not certain. This chain's CDR3 is CASSQVTGEAFF. DNA of the CDR3: TGTGCCAGCAGCCAAGTTACGGGGGAAGCTTTCTTT.